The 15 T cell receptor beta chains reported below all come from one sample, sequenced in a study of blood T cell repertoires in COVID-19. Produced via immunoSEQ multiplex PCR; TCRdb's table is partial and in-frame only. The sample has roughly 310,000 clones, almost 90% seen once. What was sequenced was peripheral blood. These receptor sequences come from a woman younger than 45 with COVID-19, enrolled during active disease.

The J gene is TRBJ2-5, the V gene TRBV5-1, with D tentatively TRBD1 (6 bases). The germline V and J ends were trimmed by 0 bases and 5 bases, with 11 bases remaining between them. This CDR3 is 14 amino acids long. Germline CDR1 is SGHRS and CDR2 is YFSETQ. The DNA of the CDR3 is TGCGCCAGCAGCTTGGACTTGGGGGCGGAGACCCAGTACTTC. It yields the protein CASSLDLGAETQYF.

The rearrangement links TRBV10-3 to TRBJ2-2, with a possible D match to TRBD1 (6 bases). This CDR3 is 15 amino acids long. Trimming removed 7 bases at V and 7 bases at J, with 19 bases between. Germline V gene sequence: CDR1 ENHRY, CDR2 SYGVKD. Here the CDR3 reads CAITPNRVAGGELFF. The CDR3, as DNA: TGTGCCATCACCCCAAACAGGGTAGCAGGCGGGGAGCTGTTTTTT.

Here the CDR3 DNA reads TGTGCCAGCAGCGTAATGGGGCGCGAAGGCTACACCTTC. It yields the protein CASSVMGREGYTF. This chain uses TRBV9 with TRBJ1-2; TRBD1 is a possible D gene (5 bases). From germline, CDR1 is SGDLS and CDR2 YYNGEE. Trimming stripped 1 base from V and 8 bases from J, with 12 bases between. The CDR3 length is 13 residues.

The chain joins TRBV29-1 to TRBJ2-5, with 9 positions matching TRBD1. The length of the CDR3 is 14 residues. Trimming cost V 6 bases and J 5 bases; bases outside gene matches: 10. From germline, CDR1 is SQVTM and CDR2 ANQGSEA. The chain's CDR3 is CSVNGQGTGETQYF. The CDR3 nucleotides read TGCAGCGTAAATGGACAGGGGACGGGGGAGACCCAGTACTTC.

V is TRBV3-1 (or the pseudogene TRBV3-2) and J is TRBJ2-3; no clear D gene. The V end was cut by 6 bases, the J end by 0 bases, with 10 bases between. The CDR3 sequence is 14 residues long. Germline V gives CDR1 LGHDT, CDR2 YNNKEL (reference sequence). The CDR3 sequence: CASRRSGSTDTQYF. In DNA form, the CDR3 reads TGTGCCAGCAGACGCTCCGGGAGCACAGATACGCAGTATTTT.

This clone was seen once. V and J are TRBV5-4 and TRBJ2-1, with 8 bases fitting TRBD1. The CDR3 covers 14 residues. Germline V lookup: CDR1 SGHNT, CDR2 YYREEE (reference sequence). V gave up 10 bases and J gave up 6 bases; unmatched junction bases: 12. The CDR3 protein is CASGVVTGVNEQFF. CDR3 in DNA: TGTGCCTCGGGAGTAGTGACAGGGGTCAATGAGCAGTTCTTC. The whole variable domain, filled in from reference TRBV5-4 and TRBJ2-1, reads ETGVTQSPTHLIKTRGQQVTLRCSSQSGHNTVSWYQQALGQGPQFIFQYYREEENGRGNFPPRFSGLQFPNYSSELNVNALELDDSALYLCASGVVTGVNEQFFGPGTRLTVL.

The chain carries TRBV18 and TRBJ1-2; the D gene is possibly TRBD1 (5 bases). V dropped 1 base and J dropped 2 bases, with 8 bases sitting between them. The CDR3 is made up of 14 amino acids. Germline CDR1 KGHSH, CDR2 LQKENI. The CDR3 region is CASSPLTENYGYTF. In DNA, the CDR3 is TGTGCCAGCTCACCACTGACAGAGAACTATGGCTACACCTTC.

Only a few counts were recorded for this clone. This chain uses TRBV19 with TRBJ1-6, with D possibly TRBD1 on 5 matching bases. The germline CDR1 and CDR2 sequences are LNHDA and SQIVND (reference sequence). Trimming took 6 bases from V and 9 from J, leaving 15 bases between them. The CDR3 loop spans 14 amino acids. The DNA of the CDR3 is TGTGCCAGTAGAAATACGGGGGTTGGTTCACCCCTCCACTTT. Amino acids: CASRNTGVGSPLHF.

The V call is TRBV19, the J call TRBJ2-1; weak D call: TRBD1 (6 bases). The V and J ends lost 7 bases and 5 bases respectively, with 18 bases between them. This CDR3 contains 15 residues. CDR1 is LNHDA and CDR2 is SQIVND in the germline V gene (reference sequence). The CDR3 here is CASTLGASTHNEQFF. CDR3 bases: TGTGCCAGTACCCTGGGGGCCTCCACCCACAATGAGCAGTTCTTC.

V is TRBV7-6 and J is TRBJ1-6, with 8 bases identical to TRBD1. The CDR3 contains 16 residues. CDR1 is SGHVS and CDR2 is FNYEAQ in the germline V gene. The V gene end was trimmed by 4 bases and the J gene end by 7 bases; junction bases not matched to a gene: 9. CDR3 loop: CASSSRGTGLNSPLHF. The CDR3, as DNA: TGTGCCAGCAGCTCGAGGGGGACAGGCCTAAATTCACCCCTCCACTTT.

In nucleotides, the CDR3 is TGTGCCACCCTGGCCGGGACTAGATCTGCCGGGGAGCTGTTTTTT. Its translation is CATLAGTRSAGELFF. V and J are TRBV19 and TRBJ2-2, with 8 positions matching TRBD2. The CDR3 length is 15 residues. Germline loops: CDR1 LNHDA, CDR2 SQIVND (reference sequence). With 10 bases clipped from V and 6 bases from J, the junction kept 13 bases outside the gene matches.

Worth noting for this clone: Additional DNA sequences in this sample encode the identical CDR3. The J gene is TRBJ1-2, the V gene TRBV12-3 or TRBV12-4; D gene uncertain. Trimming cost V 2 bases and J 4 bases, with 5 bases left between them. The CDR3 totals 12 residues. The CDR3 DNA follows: TGTGCCAGCAGTTTAACCAGCTATGGCTACACCTTC. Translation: CASSLTSYGYTF.

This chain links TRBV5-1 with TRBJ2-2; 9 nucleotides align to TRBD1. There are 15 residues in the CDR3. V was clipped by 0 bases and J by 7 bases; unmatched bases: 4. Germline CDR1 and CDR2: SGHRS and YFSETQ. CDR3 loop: CASSLEQGAIGELFF. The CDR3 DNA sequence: TGCGCCAGCAGCTTGGAACAGGGGGCGATCGGGGAGCTGTTTTTT. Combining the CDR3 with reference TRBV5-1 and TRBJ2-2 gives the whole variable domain KAGVTQTPRYLIKTRGQQVTLSCSPISGHRSVSWYQQTPGQGLQFLFEYFSETQRNKGNFPGRFSGRQFSNSRSEMNVSTLELGDSALYLCASSLEQGAIGELFFGEGSRLTVL.

The CDR3 sequence: CASSDWGRENIQYF. CDR3 nucleotides: TGTGCCAGCAGTGATTGGGGCAGGGAAAACATTCAGTACTTC. The chain has TRBV25-1 and TRBJ2-4; D is perhaps TRBD1 (5 bases). Trimming pared 3 bases from V and 5 bases from J, leaving 11 bases between. The CDR3 is 14 residues long. Germline loops: CDR1 MGHDK, CDR2 SYGVNS.

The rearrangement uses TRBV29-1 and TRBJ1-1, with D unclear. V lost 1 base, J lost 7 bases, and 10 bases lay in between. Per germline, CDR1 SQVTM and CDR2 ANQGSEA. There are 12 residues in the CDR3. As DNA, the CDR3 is TGCAGCGTTGAAGTTTCTCGGGGTGAAGCTTTCTTT. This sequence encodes CSVEVSRGEAFF.